This TCR beta chain was sequenced during a study of T cell responses to AZD1222 COVID-19 vaccine (dated by TCRdb to the early 2020s). In terms of the full investigation: AZD1222 recipients given second doses at about 4 weeks or at about 12 weeks were pooled, since spike-specific TCR depth and breadth were not found to differ between the two schedules. TCR sequencing covered fewer than 250 trial participants: about 210 given two doses of AZD1222 and around 26 given two doses of MenACWY control vaccine. Enrollment into the trials was organized by age into subgroups of 18-55, 56-69 and 70-plus years, and those subgroups contained approximately 150, 30 and 60 TCR-sequenced participants, respectively. Here is what the overall study found, with its caveats: Conclusions about previously exposed vaccinees were limited because only a handful of AZD1222 recipients were SARS-CoV-2 seropositive at baseline. The whole spike protein was spanned by vaccine-associated CD4 TCRs, and dominant responses were seen in regions 160-218 and 743-854. Spike-specific TCR breadth and depth rose significantly after two AZD1222 doses compared with day 0 and with MenACWY recipients. Because no day 14 peak-response samples were available, the repertoires could be characterized only after the peak T cell response. Nearly half of unique spike-specific TCRs reportedly recognized epitopes outside regions mutated in the B.1.351 and B.1.1.7 variants. In the small 56-69-year group, the increase in depth fell short of significance, most likely because of low power. Participants were mostly white British, with more females than males. The authors suggested clonal diversity may have been underestimated.

The sample's time point label, in plain terms: baseline before first vaccination. Samples from vaccinated people were obtained from the UK trials COV001 and COV002, which included a single-blind randomized controlled phase 2/3 trial of AZD1222 (ChAdOx1 nCoV-19) in healthy adults. Trial participant PBMC samples were collected at day 0 and day 28 after the second dose for TCRbeta chain sequencing. Remarks on this clone: The antigen it recognizes is unknown. Per-base qualities were not stored, and no clone one base away is much larger.

The CDR3 regions of human TCRbeta chains were subjected to immunosequencing. Per the original workflow: Repertoire TCRs were checked for matches against a reference library of SARS-CoV-2-specific TCRs that had been generated using the MIRA antigen-specificity platform. Breadth was defined as the fraction of unique TCRs that were SARS-CoV-2-associated, and depth was defined as the fraction of total T cells that were SARS-CoV-2-associated. Each spike-specific TCR was assigned to its reactive spike region and to a CD4 or CD8 class using the MIRA data. Log10-transformed breadth and depth values were compared by one-way ANOVA with Sidak's multiple comparisons tests. As stored in TCRdb, this immuneACCESS dataset retains in-frame rearrangements with V and J assigned. A fraction of the clones does not appear; measured against another copy, unresolved V genes explain less than half of the discrepancy, and the remainder lacks a known reason. V, J and clone size were drawn from that table, and D and trimming were deduced from the DNA. The table for this sample lists 180,000 or so clones; 85% to 90% of them were counted only once. 1.5% to 2% of the sample is taken by the ten largest.

Its CDR3 holds 14 amino acids, cysteine through phenylalanine. Only the CDR3 DNA is retained, 42 bases long and in frame from the first base. Taken from the germline V gene, the CDR1 and CDR2 loops are MNHEY and SVGAGI. Clipping removes 0 bases from V and 9 bases from J, with 4 as the unmatched junction base count. Recombination connected TRBV6-5 to TRBJ2-4; the central 8 bases match TRBD1. The TCR comes from an adult in good health. The source was peripheral blood, collected on day 0 of AZD1222 vaccination. The bases are TGTGCCAGCAGTTACTCGGGACAGGAGGTCATTCAGTACTTC. Its protein is CASSYSGQEVIQYF.